The 18 T cell receptor beta chains presented below share a single source sample, sequenced in a study of vaccination and CD4 T cells after COVID-19. Sequencing of the DNA from cultured CD4+ T cells was carried out with the Oncomine TCR Beta short-read assay. A single record per CDR3 protein comes from TCRdb applying MiXCR to the PCR reads. Altogether just under 20,000 distinct CDR3 sequences are present, around three fifths being singletons, with the ten largest covering roughly 10%. No antigen has been identified for these receptors. The sample's treatment: approximately nine-day PBMC culture with coronavirus spike peptide pools or control peptides (ViraFEST assay). Source material: CD4+ T cells from blood, cultured in vitro. The receptor source for this set is a human donor who had recovered from COVID-19.

This clonotype was counted between two and nine times. The V gene is TRBV20-1, the J gene TRBJ2-7; the D gene could be TRBD1 or TRBD2 (5 bases each). The CDR3 extends over 14 amino acids. CDR1 is DFQATT and CDR2 is SNEGSKA in the germline V gene (reference sequence). Trimming took 5 bases from V and 5 from J, leaving 19 bases between them. The CDR3 nucleotides are TGCAGTGCTCTAGTTACTAGGGGCTCGGACGAGCAGTACTTC. This codes for CSALVTRGSDEQYF.

The chain combines TRBV29-1 with TRBJ2-7, with a possible D match to TRBD2 (6 bases). Trimming cost V 4 bases and J 2 bases, with 12 bases left between them. There are 13 residues in the CDR3. Germline-derived CDR1 and CDR2 are SQVTM and ANQGSEA. The CDR3 here is CSVAGTPAYEQYF. The CDR3 DNA reads TGCAGCGTTGCGGGGACTCCAGCCTACGAGCAGTACTTC.

This clonotype turned up a few times. This chain joins TRBV7-9 and TRBJ1-5; D is unclear. CDR1 and CDR2 (germline): SEHNR, FQNEAQ (reference sequence). The V end was cut by 2 bases, the J end by 5 bases, with 10 bases between. The CDR3 sequence is 14 residues long. This CDR3 reads CASSLTGEDQPQHF. CDR3 in DNA: TGTGCCAGCAGCTTAACGGGAGAAGATCAGCCCCAGCATTTT.

J is TRBJ1-1 and V is TRBV20-1; 7 bases are a match to TRBD1. The CDR3 is 17 residues long. With 0 bases clipped from V and 5 bases from J, the junction kept 15 bases outside the gene matches. Germline V gives CDR1 DFQATT, CDR2 SNEGSKA (reference sequence). The CDR3 here is CSARDGGKTGRTTEAFF. In nucleotides, the CDR3 is TGCAGTGCTAGAGATGGGGGGAAGACAGGGAGGACTACTGAAGCTTTCTTT.

The chain carries TRBV6-2 or TRBV6-3 and TRBJ2-3; D not certain. Trimming left V 8 bases short and J 12 bases short, with 12 bases between. From germline, CDR1 is MNHEY and CDR2 SVGEGT. The CDR3 spans 10 residues. This chain's CDR3 is CASRGPPQYF. As DNA, the CDR3 is TGTGCCAGCCGTGGGCCCCCCCAGTATTTT.

This clonotype was observed a handful of times. The chain uses TRBV20-1 and TRBJ1-2, with D possibly matching TRBD1 (6 bases). Germline V gene sequence: CDR1 DFQATT, CDR2 SNEGSKA (reference sequence). V shed 4 bases and J shed 2 bases, with 11 bases lying between them. The CDR3 loop spans 13 amino acids. CDR3 residues: CSAIDRLNYGYTF. CDR3 nucleotides: TGCAGTGCTATAGACAGGTTGAACTATGGCTACACCTTC.

V is TRBV11-2 and J is TRBJ2-7; the D gene could be TRBD1 or TRBD2 (5 bases each). V was cut by 5 bases and J by 8 bases, with 22 bases left in between. Germline V CDR1 and CDR2: SGHAT, FQNNGV. The CDR3 is 15 residues long. CDR3 sequence reads: CASSLHRDPKIKQYF. CDR3 in DNA: TGTGCCAGCAGCCTCCACCGGGACCCCAAGATAAAGCAGTACTTC.

The CDR3 is CASSLRGPSGRGQPQHF. The CDR3 DNA reads TGTGCCAGCAGCTTAAGAGGACCGTCGGGGAGGGGACAGCCCCAGCATTTT. The chain couples TRBV7-8 to TRBJ1-5; D might be TRBD1 (5 bases). The V gene's germline CDR1 is SGHVS and CDR2 FQNEAQ. The CDR3 runs to 17 residues. V was pared by 2 bases and J by 7 bases, with 21 bases between.

J is TRBJ1-2 and V is TRBV27, with 7 nucleotides matching TRBD1. Germline assignment: CDR1 MNHEY and CDR2 SMNVEV (reference sequence). J gave up 4 bases and V 7 bases, and 15 bases lay outside the gene matches. CDR3 length equals 16 residues. The CDR3 bases are TGTGCCAGCAAGGCGCAGGGAGGGGGCGCTGGCTATGGCTACACCTTC. Translating gives CASKAQGGGAGYGYTF.

The V call is TRBV12-3 or TRBV12-4, the J call TRBJ1-6; TRBD1 agrees at 7 bases. The trim removed 5 bases at V and 7 bases at J, leaving 8 bases unmatched. The CDR3 length is 15 residues. This chain's CDR3 is CASSLGDSANSPLHF. CDR3 nucleotide sequence: TGTGCCAGCAGTCTAGGGGACAGTGCCAATTCACCCCTCCACTTT.

The chain combines TRBV7-9 with TRBJ2-1, with unresolved D. The CDR3 runs 14 residues. V was clipped by 1 base and J by 3 bases, with 7 bases between them. Germline V CDR1 and CDR2: SEHNR, FQNEAQ (reference sequence). In DNA form, the CDR3 reads TGTGCCAGCAGCTTAGAACGCCTCTACAATGAGCAGTTCTTC. Its protein is CASSLERLYNEQFF.

V is TRBV20-1 and J is TRBJ2-5; the D gene could be TRBD1 or TRBD2 (6 bases each). This CDR3 comprises 14 residues. Deletions cut 6 bases from V and 5 bases from J, with 19 bases between. In germline, CDR1 is DFQATT, CDR2 SNEGSKA (reference sequence). Here the CDR3 reads CSAGGGGGSETQYF. CDR3 in DNA: TGCAGTGCCGGAGGAGGGGGTGGGAGTGAGACCCAGTACTTC.

A remark on this clonotype: One end of the junction fails to match germline, which may point to a read error. V usage is TRBV30 and J usage is TRBJ1-2; no clear D. Germline V lookup: CDR1 GTSNPN, CDR2 SVGIG (reference sequence). The CDR3 contains 11 residues. CDR3 DNA sequence: TGTGCCTCGGCGGATACCATCGGCCCAGCCTTC. This gives the protein CASADTIGPAF.

The J gene is TRBJ1-6, the V gene TRBV20-1, with D possibly matching TRBD1 (5 bases). The CDR3 consists of 13 residues. Germline CDR1 DFQATT, CDR2 SNEGSKA (reference sequence). Trimming took 6 bases from V and 5 from J, leaving 11 bases between them. In DNA, the CDR3 is TGCAGTGCGGGCACAGGAGATAATTCACCCCTCCACTTT. Translation: CSAGTGDNSPLHF.

The chain joins TRBV7-2 to TRBJ2-7; the D is unclear. Trimming cost V 2 bases and J 4 bases, with 6 bases left between them. Germline V gene data show CDR1 as SGHTA and CDR2 as FQGNSA. CDR3 length equals 12 residues. The CDR3 coding sequence is TGTGCCAGCAGCTTAAATGATTACGAGCAGTACTTC. It codes for CASSLNDYEQYF.

This clonotype appeared a single time. The chain recombines TRBV20-1 with TRBJ2-1; D is uncertain. V lost 6 bases and J 5 bases, leaving 17 bases between the germline ends. Germline V gives CDR1 DFQATT, CDR2 SNEGSKA (reference sequence). The CDR3 is made up of 14 amino acids. The CDR3 DNA is TGCAGTGCCCCACCCGGTACGAGGAACAATGAGCAGTTCTTC. Its translation: CSAPPGTRNNEQFF.

This clonotype was seen only a few times. This chain joins TRBV5-1 and TRBJ2-7, with 7 bases fitting TRBD1. Per germline, CDR1 SGHRS and CDR2 YFSETQ. Trimming at V came to 4 bases and at J to 0 bases, leaving 10 bases not matched to a gene. The CDR3 has 16 amino acids. The DNA for the CDR3 is TGCGCCAGCAGCGCACACCAGGGGGTGAGCTCCTACGAGCAGTACTTC. Its protein product is CASSAHQGVSSYEQYF.

The chain couples TRBV7-2 to TRBJ2-2; 10 bases line up with TRBD1. J gave up 5 bases and V 5 bases, and 11 bases lay outside the gene matches. This CDR3 is 17 amino acids long. Looked up from germline, CDR1 is SGHTA and CDR2 is FQGNSA. The CDR3 reads CASSPGQGKILTGELFF. The DNA of the CDR3 is TGTGCCAGCAGCCCGGGACAGGGGAAAATTTTGACCGGGGAGCTGTTTTTT.